This T cell receptor (beta chain) was obtained from a study of T cell responses to AZD1222 COVID-19 vaccine. Study summary: The study pooled second doses at about 4 or about 12 weeks.

Study outcomes and limitations: Unmutated variant regions are reportedly the target of nearly half of TCRs that are spike-specific. Donors, mostly white British, included more females; clonal diversity was possibly underestimated. After the peak T cell response, and only then, were repertoires sampled.

As to this clone: Its antigen is currently unknown.

Germline V CDR1 and CDR2: WNHNN, SYGVQD (reference sequence). The CDR3 length is 15 residues. Deletions cut 10 bases from V and 2 bases from J, with 19 bases between. Assay: immunoSEQ multiplex PCR; the TCRdb copy retains only in-frame clones and omits some. Of about 91,000 clones listed, roughly 90% are singletons. This TCR derives from an adult in good health. V gene TRBV10-1 combines with J gene TRBJ2-3; either TRBD1 or TRBD2 may supply D (5 bases each). This sample comprised peripheral blood, obtained on day 0 of AZD1222 vaccination. The CDR3 loop reads CAKPGPYFATDTQYF. The CDR3 DNA reads TGCGCCAAACCGGGACCATACTTCGCCACAGATACGCAGTATTTT.